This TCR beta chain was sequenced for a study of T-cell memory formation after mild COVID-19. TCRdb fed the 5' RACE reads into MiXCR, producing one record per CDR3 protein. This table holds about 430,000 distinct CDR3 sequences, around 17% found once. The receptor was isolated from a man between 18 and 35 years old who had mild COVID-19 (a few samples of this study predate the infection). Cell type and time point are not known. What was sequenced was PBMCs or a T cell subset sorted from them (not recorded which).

CDR3 DNA sequence: TGTGCCACCAGCACACAGTGGTACCAAGAGACCCAGTACTTC. Translating gives CATSTQWYQETQYF. The chain carries TRBV15 and TRBJ2-5; D not certain. Germline V gene sequence: CDR1 LNHNV, CDR2 YYDKDF (reference sequence). Trimming removed 4 bases at V and 0 bases at J, with 9 bases between. CDR3 length: 14 residues.